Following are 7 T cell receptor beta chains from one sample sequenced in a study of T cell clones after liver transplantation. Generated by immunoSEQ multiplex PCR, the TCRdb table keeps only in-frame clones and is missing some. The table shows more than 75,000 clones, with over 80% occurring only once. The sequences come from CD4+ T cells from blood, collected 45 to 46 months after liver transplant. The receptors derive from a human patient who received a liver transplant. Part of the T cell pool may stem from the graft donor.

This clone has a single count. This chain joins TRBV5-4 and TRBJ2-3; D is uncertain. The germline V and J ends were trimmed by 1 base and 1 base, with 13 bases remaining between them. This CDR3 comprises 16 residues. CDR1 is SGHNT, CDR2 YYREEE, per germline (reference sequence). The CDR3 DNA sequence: TGTGCCAGCAGCTTGCGGACCACCGCGGGCACAGATACGCAGTATTTT. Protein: CASSLRTTAGTDTQYF. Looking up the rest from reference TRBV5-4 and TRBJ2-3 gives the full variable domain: ETGVTQSPTHLIKTRGQQVTLRCSSQSGHNTVSWYQQALGQGPQFIFQYYREEENGRGNFPPRFSGLQFPNYSSELNVNALELDDSALYLCASSLRTTAGTDTQYFGPGTRLTVL.

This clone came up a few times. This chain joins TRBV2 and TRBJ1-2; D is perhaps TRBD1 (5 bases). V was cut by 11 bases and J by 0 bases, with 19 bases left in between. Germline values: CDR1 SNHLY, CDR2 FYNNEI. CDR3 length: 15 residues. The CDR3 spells CARDDSQESNYGYTF. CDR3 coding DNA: TGTGCCCGCGACGATTCACAGGAGTCTAACTATGGCTACACCTTC.

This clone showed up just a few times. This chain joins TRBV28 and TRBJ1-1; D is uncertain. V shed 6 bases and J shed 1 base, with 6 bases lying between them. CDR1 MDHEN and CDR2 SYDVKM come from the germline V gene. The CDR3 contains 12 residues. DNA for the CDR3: TGTGCCAGCAGGGGGTGGAACACTGAAGCTTTCTTT. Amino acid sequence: CASRGWNTEAFF.

The CDR3 nucleotides are TGTGCCAGCTCACCGGGACAGGGACGGAGTTCAGATACGCAGTATTTT. Amino acids: CASSPGQGRSSDTQYF. V and J are TRBV18 and TRBJ2-3, with 9 bases identical to TRBD1. The V and J ends lost 3 bases and 4 bases, in that order; junction bases with no gene match: 8. Germline-derived CDR1 and CDR2 are KGHSH and LQKENI. The CDR3 is 16 amino acids.

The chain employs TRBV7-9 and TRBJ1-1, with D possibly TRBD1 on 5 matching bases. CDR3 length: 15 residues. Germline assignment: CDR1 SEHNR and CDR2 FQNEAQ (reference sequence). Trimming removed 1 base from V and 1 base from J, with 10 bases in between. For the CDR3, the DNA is TGTGCCAGCAGCTTAGTTGAGGGGACGAACACTGAAGCTTTCTTT. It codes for CASSLVEGTNTEAFF.

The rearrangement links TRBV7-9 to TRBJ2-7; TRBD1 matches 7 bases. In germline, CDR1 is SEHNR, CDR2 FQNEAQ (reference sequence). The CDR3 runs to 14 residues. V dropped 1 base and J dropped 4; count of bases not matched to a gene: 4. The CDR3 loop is CASSLDGGQYEQYF. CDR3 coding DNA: TGTGCCAGCAGCTTAGATGGGGGACAGTACGAGCAGTACTTC.

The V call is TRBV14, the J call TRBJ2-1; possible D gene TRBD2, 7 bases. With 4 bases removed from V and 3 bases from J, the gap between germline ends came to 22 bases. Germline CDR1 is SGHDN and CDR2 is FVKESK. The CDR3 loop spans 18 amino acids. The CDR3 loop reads CASSLWGGAASLYNEQFF. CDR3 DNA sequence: TGTGCCAGCAGCCTATGGGGGGGGGCGGCATCCCTCTACAATGAGCAGTTCTTC.